The 6 T cell receptor beta chains in this list originate from one sample, sequenced in a study of T cell responses to AZD1222 COVID-19 vaccine. The repertoire was sequenced with immunoSEQ multiplex PCR; TCRdb's copy has only in-frame clones and lacks some. The sample holds 140,000 to 150,000 clones, approximately 91% seen once. This specimen was peripheral blood, taken 28 days after the second AZD1222 dose. The source is an adult who received the AZD1222 COVID-19 vaccine.

The chain's CDR3 is CASSRDRGLGIQYF. CDR3 DNA: TGTGCCAGCAGCCGGGACAGGGGGCTTGGGATTCAGTACTTC. The genes are TRBV5-4 and TRBJ2-4, with 12 positions matching TRBD1. From germline, CDR1 is SGHNT and CDR2 YYREEE (reference sequence). CDR3 length: 14 amino acids. The V gene end was trimmed by 4 bases and the J gene end by 10 bases; junction bases not matched to a gene: 6.

The V and J genes are TRBV13 and TRBJ2-3, with D unresolved. This CDR3 has 13 amino acids. CDR1 is PRHDT and CDR2 is FYEKMQ in the germline V gene (reference sequence). Trimming took off 3 bases at V and 4 bases at J, with 8 bases between the two ends. CDR3 nucleotides: TGTGCCAGCAGCTTTGGAGTTTCAGATACGCAGTATTTT. It codes for CASSFGVSDTQYF.

The chain is built from TRBV18 and TRBJ1-4, with TRBD1 as a possible D gene (5 bases). There are 16 residues in the CDR3. Trimming stripped 4 bases from V and 2 bases from J, with 14 bases between. The germline V gene encodes CDR1 KGHSH and CDR2 LQKENI. CDR3 coding DNA: TGTGCCAGCTCACGGTTACCGGGGACGACTAATGAAAAACTGTTTTTT. Protein product: CASSRLPGTTNEKLFF.

The J gene is TRBJ2-7, the V gene TRBV6-5; possibly TRBD1 for D (8 bases). Trimming shortened V by 6 bases and J by 5 bases, and 14 bases separated the two germline ends. CDR3 size: 13 residues. CDR1 is MNHEY and CDR2 is SVGAGI in the germline V gene. Here the CDR3 DNA reads TGTGCCAGCAGGACAGGGGAGGGAGACGAGCAGTACTTC. This translates into CASRTGEGDEQYF.

The chain uses TRBV11-2 and TRBJ1-1, with a weak D call TRBD1 (6 bases). V shed 0 bases and J shed 11 bases, with 22 bases lying between them. Germline assignment: CDR1 SGHAT and CDR2 FQNNGV. The CDR3 spans 16 residues. CDR3: CASSLERAGGARLAFF. The CDR3 DNA reads TGTGCCAGCAGCTTAGAGCGGGCGGGGGGGGCCCGGTTGGCTTTCTTT.

This chain connects TRBV30 to TRBJ1-1; D is possibly TRBD1 (5 bases). Germline values: CDR1 GTSNPN, CDR2 SVGIG (reference sequence). There are 10 residues in the CDR3. V was trimmed by 2 bases and J by 7 bases, leaving 5 bases between them. This CDR3 reads CAWSQGEAFF. CDR3 nucleotide sequence: TGTGCCTGGAGTCAGGGTGAAGCTTTCTTT.